The clone carrying this T cell receptor (beta chain) has just a few counts. Its antigen is not known. The sample originates from a study of CD8 T cells in ankylosing spondylitis. Study observations and caveats: Significantly higher representation of disease-linked clones was reported for matched ankylosing spondylitis synovial fluid. Past research had described some motif variants in reactive arthritis synovial fluid and blood. Relatively rare in peripheral blood, disease-linked clones were also CD8+. What seemed typical of ankylosing spondylitis blood was a TCR beta motif built from several highly homologous variants.

Germline lookup yields CDR1 SGHRS and CDR2 YFSETQ. V shed 4 bases, J shed 12 bases, and the junction held 13 bases outside the gene matches. The CDR3 is 14 residues long. TCRdb re-called the 5' RACE reads with MiXCR, one entry per CDR3 protein. Of around 150,000 distinct CDR3 sequences in the sample, roughly 18% are singletons; the top ten hold approximately 8%. The source is a male donor with ankylosing spondylitis or in good health (not recorded which). The sequenced sample was blood, either unsorted or a sorted T cell fraction (not recorded which). The rearrangement joins TRBV5-1 to TRBJ2-1; 7 bases are shared with TRBD1. The CDR3 reads CASSRDSTGSGQFF. The CDR3 nucleotides read TGCGCCAGCAGCCGCGACTCGACAGGGTCGGGGCAGTTCTTC. The full variable domain, completed using reference TRBV5-1 and TRBJ2-1, is KAGVTQTPRYLIKTRGQQVTLSCSPISGHRSVSWYQQTPGQGLQFLFEYFSETQRNKGNFPGRFSGRQFSNSRSEMNVSTLELGDSALYLCASSRDSTGSGQFFGPGTRLTVL.